One and the same sample provided the 9 T cell receptor beta chains below, sequenced in a study of blood T cell repertoires in COVID-19. Measured with immunoSEQ multiplex PCR; TCRdb has only the in-frame clones, and not every one. The data show 50,000 to 65,000 clones, roughly two thirds seen once. Sequences were obtained from PBMCs or T cells enriched from blood (not recorded which). Receptor source: a woman aged 60-70 years who had been exposed to COVID-19.

This chain joins TRBV6-5 and TRBJ2-7; TRBD1 matches 7 bases. The junction had 6 bases not matched to a gene; V was cut back by 4 bases and J by 3 bases. This CDR3 spans 14 amino acids. Looked up from germline, CDR1 is MNHEY and CDR2 is SVGAGI. The CDR3 here is CASSLQGSFYEQYF. For the CDR3, the DNA is TGTGCCAGCAGTTTACAGGGGAGCTTCTACGAGCAGTACTTC.

The table lists this clone with a few counts. V gene TRBV21-1 combines with J gene TRBJ2-1; the table's D call of TRBD1 was not tested on the DNA. TRBV21-1 is shown as a pseudogene. CDR3 length equals 11 residues. In DNA, the CDR3 is TGTGCCAGCTGTGGCAACAATGAGCAGTTCTTC. Its protein is CASCGNNEQFF.

V is TRBV24-1 and J is TRBJ1-2, with 8 bases aligning to TRBD1. The V gene's germline CDR1 is KGHDR and CDR2 SFDVKD. This CDR3 is 13 amino acids long. After removal of 3 bases from V and 7 bases from J, the junction contained 3 bases not matched to a gene. CDR3 in amino acids: CATSDRTGIGYTF. The CDR3 DNA reads TGTGCCACCAGTGATAGGACAGGGATTGGCTACACCTTC.

The chain employs TRBV5-1 and TRBJ1-1, with a tentative D call TRBD1 (6 bases). The V gene's germline CDR1 is SGHRS and CDR2 YFSETQ. Trimming cost V 1 base and J 5 bases, with 15 bases left between them. This CDR3 has 15 residues. In nucleotides, the CDR3 is TGCGCCAGCAGCTTGTATTTCCAGGGGCTTACTGAAGCTTTCTTT. Residues: CASSLYFQGLTEAFF.

V and J are TRBV6-1 and TRBJ1-5; 8 positions match TRBD1. The CDR3 has 16 amino acids. J lost 6 bases, V lost 2 bases, and 9 bases had no gene match. Germline CDR1 and CDR2: MNHNS and SASEGT. The CDR3 nucleotides are TGTGCCAGCAGTGAAAACACAGGGGGAAGGGGTCAGCCCCAGCATTTT. Translation: CASSENTGGRGQPQHF.

Concerning this clone: One end of the junction is discordant with germline, which a read error may explain. The rearrangement uses TRBV30 and TRBJ1-2, with TRBD1 as a possible D gene (5 bases). This CDR3 contains 12 residues. The germline V gene encodes CDR1 GTSNPN and CDR2 SVGIG (reference sequence). For the CDR3, the DNA is TGTGCCTGGGCCCCCCGAGGGGTTGGCGGGGCCTTC. Translation gives CAWAPRGVGGAF.

The count of this clone is one. V gene TRBV28 combines with J gene TRBJ2-7; 13 bases align to TRBD2. CDR1 and CDR2 (germline): MDHEN, SYDVKM. The junction had 7 bases not matched to a gene; V was cut back by 4 bases and J by 4 bases. The CDR3 is 16 residues long. CDR3 DNA: TGTGCCAGCAGTTCCTCCGGGACTAGCGGGATGTACGAGCAGTACTTC. Amino acid sequence: CASSSSGTSGMYEQYF.

This clone occurred a few times. This chain links TRBV9 with TRBJ1-1; 8 positions match TRBD1. The junction had 3 bases not matched to a gene; V was cut back by 0 bases and J by 8 bases. From germline, CDR1 is SGDLS and CDR2 YYNGEE. This CDR3 comprises 13 residues. The CDR3 sequence is CASSVDRDREAFF. CDR3 nucleotides: TGTGCCAGCAGCGTAGACCGGGACAGGGAAGCTTTCTTT. Full variable domain (outside the CDR3, taken from reference TRBV9 and TRBJ1-1): DSGVTQTPKHLITATGQRVTLRCSPRSGDLSVYWYQQSLDQGLQFLIQYYNGEERAKGNILERFSAQQFPDLHSELNLSSLELGDSALYFCASSVDRDREAFFGQGTRLTVV.

This clone has just a few counts. The genes are TRBV10-2 and TRBJ1-6, with 9 bases aligning to TRBD1. CDR3 length: 15 residues. The V segment lost 0 bases and the J segment 7 bases; nucleotides outside the gene matches: 1. Germline CDR1 and CDR2: WSHSY and SAAADI. The CDR3 nucleotides read TGCGCCAGCAGTGAGTCCGGGACAGGGAATTCACCCCTCCACTTT. Translation gives CASSESGTGNSPLHF.